This passage covers 16 T cell receptor beta chains from one sample sequenced in a study of T cells in women clearing cervical HPV infection. Measured with immunoSEQ multiplex PCR; TCRdb has only the in-frame clones, and not every one. Here the sample table reports tens of thousands of clones. Input material: blood buffy coat. The receptors were sampled from a woman between 18 and 70 years old with a cervical HPV16 infection that either progressed to CIN3+ or cleared (not recorded which).

Notes on this clone: The read is 3 residues too short to cover the CDR3 end, so that end is filled in from the germline J gene. The chain links TRBV7-6 to TRBJ2-1; 9 bases line up with TRBD1. Germline V lookup: CDR1 SGHVS, CDR2 FNYEAQ. With V trimmed by 1 base and J by 5 bases, 9 bases remained unmatched. This CDR3 is 17 amino acids long. CDR3 sequence reads: CASSLEARGQGHNEQFF. The CDR3 DNA, read in part, is TGTGCCAGCAGCTTAGAGGCTCGGGGACAGGGCCACAATGAG. The full variable domain, completed using reference TRBV7-6 and TRBJ2-1, is GAGVSQSPRYKVTKRGQDVALRCDPISGHVSLYWYRQALGQGPEFLTYFNYEAQQDKSGLPNDRFSAERPEGSISTLTIQRTEQRDSAMYRCASSLEARGQGHNEQFFGPGTRLTVL.

The CDR3 reads CASSEVFTEAFF. The CDR3 DNA, read in part, is TGTGCCAGCAGTGAAGTATTCACTGAA. The V call is TRBV6-1, the J call TRBJ1-1; D is unresolved. From the germline J gene comes the end of the CDR3, since the read stops 3 residues before it. V was cut by 1 base and J by 4 bases, with 4 bases left in between. The CDR3 is 12 residues long. Germline-derived CDR1 and CDR2 are MNHNS and SASEGT.

Comment on this clone: The read ends 3 residues early relative to the CDR3; the germline J gene fills the gap. The rearrangement links TRBV7-2 to TRBJ2-2; 7 bases are a match to TRBD1. The CDR3 covers 14 residues. Losses at the gene ends were 7 bases for V and 6 bases for J; bases not matched to a gene: 8. Germline V gene data show CDR1 as SGHTA and CDR2 as FQGNSA. The covered CDR3 bases are TGTGCCAGCACCCCAGGGGGTGGCCCCGGGGAG. Amino acids: CASTPGGGPGE. The full CDR3 protein reads CASTPGGGPGELFF.

Concerning this clone: The read finishes 3 residues shy of the CDR3 end, and the germline J gene is used to complete it. This chain uses TRBV2 with TRBJ2-5; TRBD2 matches 9 bases. Germline assignment: CDR1 SNHLY and CDR2 FYNNEI. With 3 bases clipped from V and 6 bases from J, the junction kept 8 bases outside the gene matches. The CDR3 totals 15 residues. CDR3 sequence: CASSDSLAGLKTQYF. The part of the CDR3 DNA that was read is TGTGCCAGCAGTGACTCGCTAGCGGGGTTAAAGACC.

Concerning this clone: From the germline J gene comes the end of the CDR3, since the read stops 3 residues before it. The chain recombines TRBV19 with TRBJ1-1; no clear D gene. Germline loops: CDR1 LNHDA, CDR2 SQIVND (reference sequence). CDR3 length: 14 amino acids. The V gene lost 3 bases and the J gene lost 4 bases, with 12 bases spanning the gap. The CDR3 is CASSIRGVGTEAFF. CDR3 DNA, as far as it was read: TGTGCCAGTAGTATTCGGGGAGTGGGCACTGAA.

Comment on this clone: The read halts 3 residues ahead of the CDR3 end, with the missing end drawn from the germline J gene. The rearrangement links TRBV20-1 to TRBJ1-2, with D possibly being TRBD1 (6 bases). The CDR3 spans 13 residues. V was pared by 5 bases and J by 3 bases, with 13 bases between. Germline V CDR1 and CDR2: DFQATT, SNEGSKA (reference sequence). The CDR3: CSAVDSFYYGYTF. Partial CDR3 DNA: TGCAGTGCTGTGGACAGTTTCTACTATGGC.

The covered CDR3 bases are TGTGCCAGCAGCTTAAGAGGACAGTTGCATGGC. Its translation is CASSLRGQLHG. The entire CDR3 reads CASSLRGQLHGYTF. The rearrangement links TRBV5-4 to TRBJ1-2; tentative D call: TRBD1 (6 bases). The read ends 3 residues early relative to the CDR3; the germline J gene fills the gap. The V and J ends lost 2 bases and 6 bases respectively, with 14 bases between them. There are 14 residues in the CDR3. Germline loops: CDR1 SGHNT, CDR2 YYREEE (reference sequence). The full variable domain, its missing parts supplied by reference TRBV5-4 and TRBJ1-2, is ETGVTQSPTHLIKTRGQQVTLRCSSQSGHNTVSWYQQALGQGPQFIFQYYREEENGRGNFPPRFSGLQFPNYSSELNVNALELDDSALYLCASSLRGQLHGYTFGSGTRLTVV.

As to this clone: The read falls 3 residues short of the CDR3 end, and the missing part is taken from the germline J gene. This chain uses TRBV19 with TRBJ2-5, with TRBD2 matching 8 bases. Germline CDR1 reads LNHDA; CDR2 reads SQIVND (reference sequence). V shed 3 bases, J shed 2 bases, and the junction held 5 bases outside the gene matches. The CDR3 consists of 15 residues. The CDR3 sequence is CASSILLAEQETQYF. Incomplete CDR3 DNA: TGTGCCAGTAGTATCCTACTAGCGGAACAAGAGACC.

On this clone itself: The missing CDR3 end, 3 residues past where the read stops, is filled in from the germline J gene. This chain connects TRBV12-3 or TRBV12-4 to TRBJ2-7; 7 nucleotides agree with TRBD1. The V gene end was trimmed by 5 bases and the J gene end by 0 bases; junction bases not matched to a gene: 10. CDR3 size: 16 residues. The sequenced part of the CDR3 DNA is TGTGCCAGCAGTCCAACAGGGGCCAGGAGCTCCTACGAG. This translates into CASSPTGARSSYE. In full, the CDR3 reads CASSPTGARSSYEQYF.

Concerning this clone: With the read ending 3 residues before the CDR3 end, the germline J gene is used to fill in that end. The rearrangement uses TRBV20-1 and TRBJ2-5; no reliable D call. This CDR3 is built from 14 residues. V lost 5 bases, J lost 5 bases, and 18 bases lay in between. Germline CDR1 DFQATT, CDR2 SNEGSKA (reference sequence). The CDR3 loop is CSARRLELRETQYF. The covered CDR3 bases are TGCAGTGCTCGACGACTTGAGTTGCGGGAGACC.

Comments on this clone: Read data end 3 residues before the CDR3 end; the end is taken from the germline J gene. The V and J genes are TRBV30 and TRBJ1-6; no clear D gene. The CDR3 covers 14 residues. Trimming removed 5 bases from V and 0 bases from J, with 8 bases in between. Looked up from germline, CDR1 is GTSNPN and CDR2 is SVGIG (reference sequence). The CDR3 bases that were read are TGTGCCTGGTCCAGGAGCTCCTATAATTCACCC. This encodes CAWSRSSYNSP. Given in full, the CDR3 is CAWSRSSYNSPLHF.

CDR3 in amino acids: CASSYGGSVYEQYF. The sequenced part of the CDR3 DNA is TGTGCCAGCAGTTACGGCGGGAGTGTCTACGAG. J is TRBJ2-7 and V is TRBV6-2 or TRBV6-3, with 7 bases aligning to TRBD2. The read ends 3 residues early relative to the CDR3; the germline J gene fills the gap. The trim removed 2 bases at V and 3 bases at J, leaving 4 bases unmatched. Germline CDR1 and CDR2: MNHEY and SVGEGT. CDR3 length: 14 amino acids.

As to this clone: The CDR3 extends 3 residues past the end of the read, so its final part is completed from the germline J gene. V and J are TRBV6-1 and TRBJ2-7; 7 bases line up with TRBD1. The J segment lost 0 bases and the V segment lost 3 bases, leaving 5 bases of the junction unmatched. This CDR3 comprises 15 residues. Germline values: CDR1 MNHNS, CDR2 SASEGT. This CDR3 reads CASSDSTGASYEQYF. CDR3 DNA (partial): TGTGCCAGCAGTGACAGCACAGGGGCCTCCTACGAG.

The DNA read from the CDR3 is TGTGCCAGCTCACCACTGGACAGTTTGAACACTGAA. Translated, it gives CASSPLDSLNTE. The entire CDR3 protein reads CASSPLDSLNTEAFF. The V call is TRBV18, the J call TRBJ1-1; D is possibly TRBD1 (6 bases). The read stops 3 residues short of the end of the CDR3; the missing end is completed from the germline J gene. CDR3 length: 15 residues. V was pared by 1 base and J by 0 bases, with 9 bases between. Looked up from germline, CDR1 is KGHSH and CDR2 is LQKENI.

Remarks on this clone: The read ends 3 residues before the CDR3 terminus; that terminus is restored from the germline J gene. The chain couples TRBV7-9 to TRBJ1-2; D remains unclear. Germline CDR1 SEHNR, CDR2 FQNEAQ (reference sequence). The ends were cut back, 5 bases at V and 1 base at J, with 11 bases in the middle. The CDR3 runs to 14 residues. Here the CDR3 reads CASSTQAYNYGYTF. The covered CDR3 bases are TGTGCCAGCAGCACCCAGGCTTATAACTATGGC.

Concerning this clone itself: The read comes to an end 3 residues before the CDR3 does, leaving the germline J gene to fill in the end. The rearrangement uses TRBV6-2 or TRBV6-3 and TRBJ2-7, with a possible D match to TRBD1 (6 bases). The germline V and J ends were trimmed by 2 bases and 3 bases, with 8 bases remaining between them. The CDR3 extends over 13 amino acids. Germline V CDR1 and CDR2: MNHEY, SVGEGT. CDR3 residues: CASSYDRSYEQYF. Incomplete CDR3 DNA: TGTGCCAGCAGTTACGACAGGAGCTACGAG.